Below are 21 T cell receptor beta chains sequenced from a single sample in a study of cytotoxic CD8 clonotypes in ibrutinib-treated CLL. Profiling relied on immunoSEQ multiplex PCR, and the TCRdb table lists in-frame clones only, not all of them. There are approximately 160,000 clones in the sample; roughly 90% occur only once, and roughly 3% lies in the top ten. The sequencing used PBMCs, collected at disease progression, from a patient treated with ibrutinib. The receptors here all came from a human donor with chronic lymphocytic leukemia.

This chain uses TRBV7-9 with TRBJ2-2, with TRBD1 as a possible D gene (6 bases). Deletions cut 2 bases from V and 2 bases from J, with 12 bases between. Germline V gives CDR1 SEHNR, CDR2 FQNEAQ (reference sequence). This CDR3 has 16 amino acids. The DNA of the CDR3 is TGTGCCAGCAGCTTATGGGGGCCAATTAACACCGGGGAGCTGTTTTTT. It translates to CASSLWGPINTGELFF. The full variable domain, in which reference TRBV7-9 and TRBJ2-2 provide the parts outside the CDR3, is DTGVSQNPRHKITKRGQNVTFRCDPISEHNRLYWYRQTLGQGPEFLTYFQNEAQLEKSRLLSDRFSAERPKGSFSTLEIQRTEQGDSAMYLCASSLWGPINTGELFFGEGSRLTVL.

V and J are TRBV6-5 and TRBJ1-2; 8 bases line up with TRBD1. Germline values: CDR1 MNHEY, CDR2 SVGAGI. Germline trimming cut 0 bases from V and 4 bases from J; bases unmatched to any gene: 4. This CDR3 spans 15 amino acids. CDR3 loop: CASSYSTGQGYGYTF. The CDR3 DNA reads TGTGCCAGCAGTTACTCTACCGGACAGGGCTATGGCTACACCTTC.

The chain is built from TRBV19 and TRBJ1-1; TRBD1 aligns across 11 bases. Trimming removed 3 bases from V and 0 bases from J; junction bases left unmatched: 3. In germline, CDR1 is LNHDA, CDR2 SQIVND (reference sequence). This CDR3 has 16 amino acids. Here the CDR3 DNA reads TGTGCCAGTAGTATGGGGGACAGGGGGGTGAACACTGAAGCTTTCTTT. As protein: CASSMGDRGVNTEAFF.

The sample holds a few counts of this clone. CDR3 DNA sequence: TGTGCCACCAGCAGAGTGGTACTGGATCCCTATGGCTACACCTTC. Its translation is CATSRVVLDPYGYTF. This chain uses TRBV15 with TRBJ1-2; D ambiguous. V was clipped by 1 base and J by 4 bases, with 13 bases between them. The CDR3 totals 15 residues. Germline CDR1 is LNHNV and CDR2 is YYDKDF (reference sequence). The full variable domain, with the rest looked up from reference TRBV15 and TRBJ1-2, is DAMVIQNPRYQVTQFGKPVTLSCSQTLNHNVMYWYQQKSSQAPKLLFHYYDKDFNNEADTPDNFQSRRPNTSFCFLDIRSPGLGDTAMYLCATSRVVLDPYGYTFGSGTRLTVV.

The chain couples TRBV2 to TRBJ2-7; TRBD2 aligns across 10 bases. The CDR3 spans 15 residues. Germline V gene lookup returns CDR1 SNHLY and CDR2 FYNNEI. Trimming took 2 bases from V and 4 from J; bases not matched to a gene: 5. The CDR3 nucleotides are TGTGCCAGCAGTGAAACTAGCGGGAATCAATACGAGCAGTACTTC. Residues: CASSETSGNQYEQYF.

The V gene is TRBV9, the J gene TRBJ2-5; possible D gene TRBD2, 5 bases. The CDR3 has 15 amino acids. Trimming stripped 0 bases from V and 7 bases from J, with 16 bases between. Germline V CDR1 and CDR2: SGDLS, YYNGEE. Written as DNA, the CDR3 is TGTGCCAGCAGCGTAGTGCCTAGCTTGTCCGGGACCCAGTACTTC. Amino acid sequence: CASSVVPSLSGTQYF.

The CDR3 loop reads CASSSGDPKNIQYF. As DNA, the CDR3 is TGTGCCAGCAGCTCGGGGGATCCCAAAAACATTCAGTACTTC. The chain carries TRBV7-2 and TRBJ2-4; D perhaps matches TRBD2 (6 bases). V was trimmed by 4 bases and J by 2 bases, leaving 9 bases between them. The CDR3 is 14 residues long. The germline CDR1 and CDR2 sequences are SGHTA and FQGNSA. Complete variable domain (other parts from reference TRBV7-2 and TRBJ2-4): GAGVSQSPSNKVTEKGKDVELRCDPISGHTALYWYRQSLGQGLEFLIYFQGNSAPDKSGLPSDRFSAERTGGSVSTLTIQRTQQEDSAVYLCASSSGDPKNIQYFGAGTRLSVL.

V usage is TRBV21-1 and J usage is TRBJ1-4; the table's D gene call, TRBD1, was not cross checked with the DNA. TRBV21-1 is a pseudogene segment. The CDR3 runs to 14 residues. CDR3 region: CASRAGTGGEKLFF. The CDR3 DNA is TGTGCCAGCAGGGCCGGGACAGGGGGAGAAAAACTGTTTTTT.

The rearrangement links TRBV19 to TRBJ2-1, with D perhaps TRBD2 (6 bases). Germline V gene data show CDR1 as LNHDA and CDR2 as SQIVND (reference sequence). The CDR3 extends over 16 amino acids. The V gene lost 5 bases and the J gene lost 1 base, with 15 bases spanning the gap. CDR3 amino acids: CASSLSEGSSYNEQFF. The CDR3, as DNA: TGTGCCAGTAGTCTCTCGGAGGGGTCGTCCTACAATGAGCAGTTCTTC.

As for this clone: One end of the junction fails to match germline, which may point to a read error. The chain joins TRBV6-5 to TRBJ2-2, with D possibly being TRBD2 (6 bases). The CDR3 loop spans 15 amino acids. CDR1 is MNHEY, CDR2 SVGAGI, per germline. CDR3 nucleotides: TGTGCCAGCAGGTACTCGGGAGACGTCACCGGGGAGCTGTTTTTT. Protein product: CASRYSGDVTGELFF.

The chain recombines TRBV19 with TRBJ2-1, with 12 bases lining up with TRBD2. Germline assignment: CDR1 LNHDA and CDR2 SQIVND (reference sequence). This CDR3 contains 17 residues. V dropped 4 bases and J dropped 0; count of bases not matched to a gene: 4. The CDR3, as DNA: TGTGCCAGTAGTACCGGGACTAGCGGGCTCTCCTACAATGAGCAGTTCTTC. Translated: CASSTGTSGLSYNEQFF.

V and J are TRBV7-8 and TRBJ1-2; D not resolved. CDR1 and CDR2 (germline): SGHVS, FQNEAQ. The CDR3 runs 14 residues. V lost 1 base and J lost 7, with 13 bases in between. The CDR3 DNA reads as TGTGCCAGCAGCTTAGGAGGCAGGTCGGCTGGCTACACCTTC. Its translation is CASSLGGRSAGYTF.

This chain links TRBV6-5 with TRBJ2-7, with 7 bases that match TRBD1. Germline V lookup: CDR1 MNHEY, CDR2 SVGAGI. V shed 4 bases, J shed 5 bases, and the junction held 11 bases outside the gene matches. The CDR3 is 15 amino acids. The CDR3 protein is CASSSLRTGSNEQYF. In nucleotides, the CDR3 is TGTGCCAGCAGTTCTCTTCGGACAGGTAGCAACGAGCAGTACTTC.

The chain couples TRBV7-2 to TRBJ1-5; no clear D gene. CDR1 is SGHTA and CDR2 is FQGNSA in the germline V gene. The CDR3 spans 17 residues. The V end was cut by 4 bases, the J end by 0 bases, with 16 bases between. CDR3 in amino acids: CASSSRPGWTSNQPQHF. CDR3 coding DNA: TGTGCCAGCAGCTCCAGACCCGGGTGGACTAGCAATCAGCCCCAGCATTTT.

This sequence joins TRBV9 and TRBJ2-4; 8 bases agree with TRBD2. This CDR3 spans 16 amino acids. Trimming removed 4 bases from V and 2 bases from J; junction bases left unmatched: 8. Germline CDR1 is SGDLS and CDR2 is YYNGEE. The DNA of the CDR3 is TGTGCCAGCAGCCCGGGACTAGGTGGAACCAAAAACATTCAGTACTTC. The encoded protein is CASSPGLGGTKNIQYF.

The chain links TRBV27 to TRBJ2-4; D tentatively reads TRBD1 or TRBD2 (6 bases each). Germline V gene sequence: CDR1 MNHEY, CDR2 SMNVEV (reference sequence). Trimming removed 0 bases at V and 5 bases at J, with 14 bases between. The length of the CDR3 is 16 residues. CDR3 amino acids: CASSLSHGGLQNIQYF. The CDR3 bases are TGTGCCAGCAGTTTATCCCATGGGGGGCTTCAAAACATTCAGTACTTC.

V gene TRBV5-4 combines with J gene TRBJ2-5; 9 nucleotides line up with TRBD1. The ends lost 4 bases at V and 5 bases at J; junction bases unmatched: 12. In germline, CDR1 is SGHNT, CDR2 YYREEE (reference sequence). The CDR3 totals 16 residues. The CDR3 nucleotides are TGTGCCAGCAGCGCCCCGGAACAGGGGGCGTGGGAGACCCAGTACTTC. This codes for CASSAPEQGAWETQYF. Supplemented by reference TRBV5-4 and TRBJ2-5, the full variable domain reads ETGVTQSPTHLIKTRGQQVTLRCSSQSGHNTVSWYQQALGQGPQFIFQYYREEENGRGNFPPRFSGLQFPNYSSELNVNALELDDSALYLCASSAPEQGAWETQYFGPGTRLLVL.

The V and J genes are TRBV19 and TRBJ1-2, with 12 bases identical to TRBD1. The V gene end was trimmed by 3 bases and the J gene end by 7 bases; junction bases not matched to a gene: 6. The length of the CDR3 is 15 residues. CDR1 is LNHDA and CDR2 is SQIVND in the germline V gene (reference sequence). For the CDR3, the DNA is TGTGCCAGTAGTATTAAAGGGACAGGGGGCTTTGGCTACACCTTC. It is translated as CASSIKGTGGFGYTF.

The rearrangement joins TRBV30 to TRBJ2-7; 9 nucleotides agree with TRBD2. The CDR3 is made up of 13 amino acids. CDR1 and CDR2 (germline): GTSNPN, SVGIG (reference sequence). Trimming at V came to 4 bases and at J to 2 bases, leaving 3 bases not matched to a gene. CDR3 amino acids: CAWNPSGAYEQYF. The CDR3 region has the DNA TGTGCCTGGAACCCTAGCGGGGCCTACGAGCAGTACTTC.

The table lists this clone with a few counts. CDR3 DNA sequence: TGTGCCAGTAGTATTGGCTACGTTGACAGAGCGATAATCAGTTGGCATTTT. Protein sequence: CASSIGYVDRAIISWHF. V is TRBV19 and J is TRBJ1-5, with D maybe TRBD1 (5 bases). V gave up 3 bases and J gave up 15 bases, with 30 bases separating them. Per the germline V gene, CDR1 is LNHDA and CDR2 is SQIVND (reference sequence). The CDR3 is 17 amino acids.

The rearrangement joins TRBV6-1 to TRBJ2-6; D remains ambiguous. The CDR3 contains 13 residues. Trimming removed 4 bases at V and 9 bases at J, with 10 bases between. The germline CDR1 and CDR2 sequences are MNHNS and SASEGT. The DNA for the CDR3 is TGTGCCAGCAGTGCCCTCTCCGGCAACGTCCTGACTTTC. This sequence encodes CASSALSGNVLTF.